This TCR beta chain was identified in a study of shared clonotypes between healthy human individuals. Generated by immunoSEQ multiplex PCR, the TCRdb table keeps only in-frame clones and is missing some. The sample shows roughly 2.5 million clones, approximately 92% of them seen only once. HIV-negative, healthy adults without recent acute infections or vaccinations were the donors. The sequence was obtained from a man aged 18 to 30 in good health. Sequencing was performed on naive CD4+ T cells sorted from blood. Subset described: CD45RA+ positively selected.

The CDR3 sequence: CAWSGGLAGREQYF. The CDR3 DNA sequence: TGTGCCTGGAGCGGGGGACTAGCGGGAAGGGAGCAGTACTTC. The chain uses TRBV30 and TRBJ2-7, with 13 bases lining up with TRBD2. Germline CDR1 and CDR2: GTSNPN and SVGIG (reference sequence). V lost 3 bases to trimming and J lost 7 bases; unmatched junction nucleotides: 6. The CDR3 spans 14 residues.